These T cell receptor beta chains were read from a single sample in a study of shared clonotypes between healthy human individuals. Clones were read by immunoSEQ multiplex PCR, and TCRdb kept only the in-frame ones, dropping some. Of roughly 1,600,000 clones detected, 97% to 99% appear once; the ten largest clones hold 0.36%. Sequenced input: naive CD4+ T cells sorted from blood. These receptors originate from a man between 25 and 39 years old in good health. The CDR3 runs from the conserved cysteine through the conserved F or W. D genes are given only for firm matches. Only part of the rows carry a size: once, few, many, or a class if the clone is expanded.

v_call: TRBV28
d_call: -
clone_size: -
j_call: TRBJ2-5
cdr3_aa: CASSFDGQIGNQETQYF
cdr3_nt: TGTGCCAGCAGTTTTGACGGACAGATCGGGAACCAAGAGACCCAGTACTTC

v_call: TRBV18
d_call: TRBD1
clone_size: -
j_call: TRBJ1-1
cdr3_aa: CASSTDRADTEAFF
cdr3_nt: TGTGCCAGCTCAACCGACAGGGCCGACACTGAAGCTTTCTTT

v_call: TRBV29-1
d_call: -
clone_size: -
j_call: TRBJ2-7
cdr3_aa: CSVGTPYEQYF
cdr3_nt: TGCAGCGTTGGGACACCCTACGAGCAGTACTTC

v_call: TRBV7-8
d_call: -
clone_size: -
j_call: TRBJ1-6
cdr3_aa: CASSLGGSYNSPLHF
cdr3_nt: TGTGCCAGCAGCCTTGGAGGGTCCTATAATTCACCCCTCCACTTT

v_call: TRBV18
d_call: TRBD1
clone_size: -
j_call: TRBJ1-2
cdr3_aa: CASSPDRLNVVNGYTF
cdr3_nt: TGTGCCAGCTCACCGGACAGGTTGAATGTGGTGAATGGCTACACCTTC

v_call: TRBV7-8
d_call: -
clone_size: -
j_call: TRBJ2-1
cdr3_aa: CASSSQGGAVSSYNEQFF
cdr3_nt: TGTGCCAGCAGCAGCCAAGGAGGGGCGGTGAGCTCCTACAATGAGCAGTTCTTC

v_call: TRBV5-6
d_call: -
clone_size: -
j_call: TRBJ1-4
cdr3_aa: CASSLLSSTNEKLFF
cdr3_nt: TGTGCCAGCAGCTTGTTAAGCTCAACTAATGAAAAACTGTTTTTT

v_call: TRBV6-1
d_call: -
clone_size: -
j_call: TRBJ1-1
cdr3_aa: CANCPQDSYTEAFF
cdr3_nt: TGTGCCAACTGCCCCCAAGACAGCTACACTGAAGCTTTCTTT

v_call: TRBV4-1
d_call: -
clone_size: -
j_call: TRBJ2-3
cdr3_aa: CADSTDTQYF
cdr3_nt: TGCGCCGACAGCACAGATACGCAGTATTTT

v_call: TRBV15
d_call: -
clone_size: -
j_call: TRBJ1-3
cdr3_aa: CATSRGTGSSGNTIYF
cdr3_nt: TGTGCCACCAGCAGAGGAACAGGGAGCTCTGGAAACACCATATATTTT

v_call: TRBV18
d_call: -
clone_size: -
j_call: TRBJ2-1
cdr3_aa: CASSPRGQYNEQFF
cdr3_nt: TGTGCCAGCTCACCACGAGGACAGTACAATGAGCAGTTCTTC

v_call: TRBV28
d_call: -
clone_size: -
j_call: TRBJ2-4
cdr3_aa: CASSLGALIDIQYF
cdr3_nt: TGTGCCAGCTCCCTCGGGGCTTTGATAGACATTCAGTACTTC

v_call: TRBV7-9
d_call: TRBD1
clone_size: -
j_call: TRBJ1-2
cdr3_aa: CASSTGQGADYGYTF
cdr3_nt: TGTGCCAGCAGCACGGGACAGGGGGCCGACTATGGCTACACCTTC

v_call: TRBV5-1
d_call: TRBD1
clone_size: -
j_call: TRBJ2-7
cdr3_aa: CASGQGYNEQYF
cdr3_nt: TGCGCCAGCGGACAGGGTTATAACGAGCAGTACTTC

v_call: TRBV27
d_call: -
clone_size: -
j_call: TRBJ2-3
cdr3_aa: CASSWRTYTDTQYF
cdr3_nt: TGTGCCAGCTCCTGGCGGACCTACACAGATACGCAGTATTTT

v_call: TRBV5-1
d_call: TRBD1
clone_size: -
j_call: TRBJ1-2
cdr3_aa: CASSSDRGFNYGYTF
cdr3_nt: TGCGCCAGCAGCTCCGACAGGGGTTTTAACTATGGCTACACCTTC

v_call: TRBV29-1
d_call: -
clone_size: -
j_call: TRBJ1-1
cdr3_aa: CSVAGVSEAFF
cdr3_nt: TGCAGCGTTGCAGGGGTTTCTGAAGCTTTCTTT

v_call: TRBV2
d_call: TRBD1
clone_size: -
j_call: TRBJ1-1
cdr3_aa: CASRRGQAGTEAFF
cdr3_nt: TGTGCCAGCAGAAGAGGACAGGCCGGCACTGAAGCTTTCTTT

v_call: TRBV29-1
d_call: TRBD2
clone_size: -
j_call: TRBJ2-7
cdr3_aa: CSVGLAVSYEQYF
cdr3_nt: TGCAGCGTAGGACTAGCGGTTTCCTACGAGCAGTACTTC

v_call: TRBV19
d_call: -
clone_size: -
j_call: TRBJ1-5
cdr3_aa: CASSPRTISNQPQHF
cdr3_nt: TGTGCCAGTAGTCCCCGGACGATTTCCAATCAGCCCCAGCATTTT

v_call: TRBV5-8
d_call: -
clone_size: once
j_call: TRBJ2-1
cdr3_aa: CASSRSGEQFF
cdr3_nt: TGTGCCAGCAGCCGTTCGGGGGAGCAGTTCTTC

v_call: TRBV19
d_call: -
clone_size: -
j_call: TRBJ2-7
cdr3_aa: CASNGGPGGSYEQYF
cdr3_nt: TGTGCCAGTAACGGGGGACCAGGTGGGTCCTACGAGCAGTACTTC

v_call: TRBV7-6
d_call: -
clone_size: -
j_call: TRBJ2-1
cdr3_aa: CASSYQAGTYSYNEQFF
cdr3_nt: TGTGCCAGCAGCTATCAAGCCGGGACTTACTCCTACAATGAGCAGTTCTTC

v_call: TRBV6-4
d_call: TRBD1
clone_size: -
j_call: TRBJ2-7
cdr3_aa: CASSERTGAYEQYF
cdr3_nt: TGTGCCAGCAGTGAACGGACAGGGGCCTACGAGCAGTACTTC

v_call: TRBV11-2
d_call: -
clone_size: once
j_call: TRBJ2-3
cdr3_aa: CASSPWMGVITDTQYF
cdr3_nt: TGTGCCAGCAGCCCGTGGATGGGAGTGATCACAGATACGCAGTATTTT